The rows below give T cell receptor beta chains drawn from one sample of a study of T cell responses to AZD1222 COVID-19 vaccine. Method: immunoSEQ multiplex PCR; TCRdb's copy keeps in-frame clones and lacks some. The sample has approximately 150,000 clones, 85% to 90% seen once. Sequenced here: peripheral blood, sampled 28 days after the second AZD1222 dose. The origin of the receptors is an adult who received the AZD1222 COVID-19 vaccine. Both conserved end residues are part of each CDR3. D genes are given only for firm matches. For some rows the clone size is stated as once, few or many, or as a class when expanded; others skip it.

J	size	V	D	CDR3	DNA
TRBJ2-1	once	TRBV3-1/TRBV3-2	-	CASSQVAGVGNEQFF	TGTGCCAGCAGCCAAGTCGCAGGGGTGGGAAATGAGCAGTTCTTC
TRBJ2-7	-	TRBV2	TRBD2	CASGGDEQYF	TGTGCGTCGGGAGGAGACGAGCAGTACTTC
TRBJ1-6	-	TRBV6-4	TRBD1	CASRGETGSNSPLHF	TGTGCCAGCAGGGGAGAGACAGGGTCGAATTCACCCCTCCACTTT
TRBJ1-2	-	TRBV28	-	CASSPHSRGGQGYTF	TGTGCCAGCAGTCCACACTCCAGGGGAGGGCAGGGCTACACCTTC
TRBJ1-5	-	TRBV7-2	-	CASSLGLGNQPQHF	TGTGCCAGCAGCTTAGGACTAGGCAATCAGCCCCAGCATTTT
TRBJ2-7	-	TRBV5-4	TRBD2	CASSLATSGRVNVYEQYF	TGTGCCAGCAGCTTGGCGACTAGCGGGAGGGTGAATGTCTACGAGCAGTACTTC
TRBJ2-1	-	TRBV28	TRBD2	CASTRGGSYNEQFF	TGTGCCAGCACCCGCGGGGGATCCTACAATGAGCAGTTCTTC
TRBJ2-5	-	TRBV19	-	CASSTGIQETQYF	TGTGCCAGTAGTACCGGGATCCAAGAGACCCAGTACTTC
TRBJ2-2	-	TRBV7-3	-	CASSSYKTGELFF	TGTGCCAGCAGCTCCTATAAGACCGGGGAGCTGTTTTTT
TRBJ1-5	-	TRBV6-1	TRBD1	CASSELGQGLGQPQHF	TGTGCCAGCAGTGAACTCGGACAGGGGCTCGGTCAGCCCCAGCATTTT
TRBJ2-5	-	TRBV10-3	-	CAISESGYSPNF	TGTGCCATCAGTGAGTCCGGCTATAGCCCAAACTTC
TRBJ1-6	-	TRBV3-1/TRBV3-2	-	CASSPASPGFRLHF	TGTGCCAGCAGCCCGGCCTCGCCGGGTTTCCGCCTCCACTTT
TRBJ1-2	-	TRBV11-2	-	CASSSGQFTNYGYTF	TGTGCCAGCAGCTCTGGACAGTTCACAAACTATGGCTACACCTTC
TRBJ2-2	-	TRBV3-1/TRBV3-2	-	CASTATSTGELFF	TGTGCCAGCACCGCGACTTCGACCGGGGAGCTGTTTTTT
TRBJ2-1	-	TRBV9	TRBD2	CASSDSPGRASGRVVGNEQFF	TGTGCCAGCAGCGACTCCCCCGGGCGGGCTAGCGGGAGGGTTGTAGGCAATGAGCAGTTCTTC
TRBJ2-3	-	TRBV3-1/TRBV3-2	TRBD1	CASSQTGQGVDTQYF	TGTGCCAGCAGCCAGACCGGACAGGGGGTAGATACGCAGTATTTT
TRBJ1-5	-	TRBV15	TRBD1	CATSTRQGSGQPQHF	TGTGCCACCAGCACCCGACAGGGATCTGGACAGCCCCAGCATTTT
TRBJ1-2	once	TRBV19	-	CASSRGQGFYGYTF	TGTGCCAGTAGCCGCGGGCAGGGTTTTTATGGCTACACCTTC
TRBJ1-2	-	TRBV10-3	TRBD1	CAISPTGGNYGYTF	TGTGCCATCAGCCCGACAGGGGGGAACTATGGCTACACCTTC
TRBJ1-1	-	TRBV2	-	CASRRQLNTEAFF	TGTGCCAGCAGACGACAGTTGAACACTGAAGCTTTCTTT
TRBJ1-2	-	TRBV18	-	CASSIQGSYGYTF	TGTGCCAGCTCTATACAGGGTTCCTATGGCTACACCTTC
TRBJ2-1	once	TRBV30	-	CASSWAHEQFF	TGTGCCTCCTCATGGGCGCATGAGCAGTTCTTC
TRBJ2-1	-	TRBV21-1	-	CASSNLLAGDPLLGYNEQFF	TGTGCCAGCAGCAACCTCCTAGCGGGAGACCCCTTATTGGGGTACAATGAGCAGTTCTTC
TRBJ2-3	-	TRBV6-6	-	CASSPLPKAVYTDTQYF	TGTGCCAGCAGTCCCCTACCGAAAGCGGTTTACACAGATACGCAGTATTTT
TRBJ2-1	-	TRBV9	TRBD2	CASSASGSHGGNEQFF	TGTGCCAGCAGCGCTAGCGGGAGCCACGGGGGCAATGAGCAGTTCTTC
TRBJ2-5	-	TRBV7-2	-	CASSLLATLVGETQYF	TGTGCCAGCAGCTTACTAGCGACCCTCGTCGGGGAGACCCAGTACTTC
TRBJ1-1	-	TRBV5-1	TRBD1	CASSLETGDLNTEAFF	TGCGCCAGCAGCTTGGAGACAGGGGACTTGAACACTGAAGCTTTCTTT
TRBJ1-5	-	TRBV2	-	CASSGPGGHQPQHF	TGTGCCAGCAGTGGACCCGGGGGTCATCAGCCCCAGCATTTT
TRBJ2-1	-	TRBV5-4	TRBD2	CASSEELASSYNEQFF	TGTGCCAGCAGCGAGGAACTAGCGAGCTCCTACAATGAGCAGTTCTTC
TRBJ2-2	-	TRBV6-5	-	CASSYFADAPTGELFF	TGTGCCAGCAGTTACTTTGCAGATGCCCCCACCGGGGAGCTGTTTTTT
TRBJ1-2	-	TRBV28	-	CASRSIANYGYTF	TGTGCCAGCCGGTCCATAGCTAACTATGGCTACACCTTC
TRBJ1-6	-	TRBV5-1	-	CASSLERDSPLHF	TGCGCCAGCAGCTTGGAACGGGACTCACCCCTCCACTTT
TRBJ1-5	-	TRBV7-8	TRBD1	CASSFWTGGNQPQHF	TGTGCCAGCAGCTTCTGGACAGGCGGCAATCAGCCCCAGCATTTT
TRBJ2-2	-	TRBV19	-	CASSIGGSNTGELFF	TGTGCCAGTAGTATAGGTGGGAGTAACACCGGGGAGCTGTTTTTT
TRBJ2-3	-	TRBV6-1	-	CASSEGDRTDTQYF	TGTGCCAGCAGTGAAGGGGACCGGACAGATACGCAGTATTTT
TRBJ2-4	-	TRBV13	TRBD2	CASSYNSGTANIQYF	TGTGCCAGCAGCTATAATAGCGGGACGGCAAACATTCAGTACTTC
TRBJ1-4	-	TRBV3-1/TRBV3-2	-	CASSQDSLQGVEKLFF	TGTGCCAGCAGCCAAGACAGCCTACAGGGAGTTGAAAAACTGTTTTTT
TRBJ2-1	-	TRBV6-6	TRBD1	CASSYGQGNLFF	TGTGCCAGCAGTTATGGACAGGGCAATCTTTTCTTC
TRBJ2-3	once	TRBV24-1	-	CATSPGNYADTQYF	TGTGCCACCAGTCCAGGGAACTACGCAGATACGCAGTATTTT
TRBJ1-2	-	TRBV7-2	TRBD1	CASSTGQGGYGYTF	TGTGCCAGCAGCACGGGACAGGGCGGTTATGGCTACACCTTC
TRBJ1-2	-	TRBV4-1	-	CASSQERGRLSGYTF	TGCGCCAGCAGCCAAGAAAGGGGAAGACTCTCTGGCTACACCTTC
TRBJ1-1	-	TRBV5-8	-	CASSFVSMNTEAFF	TGTGCCAGCAGCTTTGTCAGTATGAACACTGAAGCTTTCTTT
TRBJ2-2	-	TRBV27	TRBD2	CASSLLGTSGGVGELFF	TGTGCCAGCAGCCTTCTCGGGACTAGCGGGGGGGTAGGGGAGCTGTTTTTT
TRBJ1-1	-	TRBV21-1	-	CASSKPRAGRPEAFF	TGTGCCAGCAGCAAACCCCGGGCAGGGAGGCCTGAAGCTTTCTTT
TRBJ2-7	-	TRBV6-6	-	CAAVGTYEQYF	TGTGCTGCGGTGGGAACCTACGAGCAGTACTTC
TRBJ2-3	-	TRBV3-1/TRBV3-2	TRBD2	CASAGSSGGVDTQYF	TGTGCCAGCGCGGGCTCGTCGGGGGGGGTAGATACGCAGTATTTT
TRBJ1-5	once	TRBV12-3/TRBV12-4	-	CASTLSGLQPQHF	TGTGCCAGCACCCTCTCGGGGCTTCAGCCCCAGCATTTT
TRBJ1-6	-	TRBV10-3	-	CAISESLGGGNSPLHF	TGTGCCATCAGTGAGTCATTGGGGGGCGGAAATTCACCCCTCCACTTT
TRBJ2-2	-	TRBV6-5	-	CASNRGAGELFF	TGTGCCAGCAATAGGGGGGCCGGGGAGCTGTTTTTT
TRBJ1-5	-	TRBV19	-	CASSTDGSNQPQHF	TGTGCCAGTAGTACAGACGGTAGCAATCAGCCCCAGCATTTT
TRBJ2-2	-	TRBV5-1	TRBD1	CASSSRTGESGELFF	TGCGCCAGCAGCTCACGGACAGGGGAGAGCGGGGAGCTGTTTTTT
TRBJ1-5	-	TRBV3-1/TRBV3-2	-	CASSLDSYNQPQHF	TGTGCCAGCAGCCTAGACAGTTACAATCAGCCCCAGCATTTT
TRBJ2-5	-	TRBV3-1/TRBV3-2	TRBD2	CASSPDFRASGFQETQYF	TGTGCCAGCAGCCCCGATTTTCGGGCTAGCGGTTTCCAAGAGACCCAGTACTTC
TRBJ2-6	-	TRBV7-6	TRBD1	CASSQGVVRGSGANVLTF	TGTGCCAGCAGCCAGGGGGTCGTCAGGGGGTCTGGGGCCAACGTCCTGACTTTC
TRBJ1-2	-	TRBV3-1/TRBV3-2	TRBD1	CASSLLGGPTGIRGYTF	TGTGCCAGCAGCCTCCTAGGAGGACCGACAGGGATCCGTGGCTACACCTTC
TRBJ2-5	-	TRBV6-1	-	CASSEERGETQYF	TGTGCCAGCAGTGAAGAAAGAGGGGAGACCCAGTACTTC
TRBJ1-1	-	TRBV5-1	TRBD1	CASSEIQGLNTEAFF	TGCGCCAGCAGTGAGATACAGGGGTTGAACACTGAAGCTTTCTTT